These 32 T cell receptor beta chains were all obtained from the same sample, sequenced in a study of PD-L1 blockade in urothelial cancer. The protocol was immunoSEQ multiplex PCR, while the TCRdb copy is restricted to in-frame clones and leaves out a portion. The table lists some 120,000 clones, roughly 91% of them singletons. Time point meaning: peripheral blood 6 weeks after treatment start. The specimen was PBMCs, collected around atezolizumab (anti-PD-L1) treatment. The source is a man aged 55 to 70 with urothelial cancer.

CDR3 protein: CASSLNQGHTDEQYF. CDR3 DNA: TGCGCCAGCAGCTTGAATCAGGGCCATACCGACGAGCAGTACTTC. This chain joins TRBV5-1 and TRBJ2-7, with D perhaps TRBD1 (5 bases). V lost 1 base to trimming and J lost 5 bases, with 16 bases between them. The CDR3 has 15 residues. The germline gives CDR1 SGHRS, CDR2 YFSETQ.

The chain joins TRBV28 to TRBJ2-2; 7 bases map to TRBD1. The germline V gene has CDR1 MDHEN and CDR2 SYDVKM. There are 18 residues in the CDR3. After removal of 6 bases from V and 2 bases from J, the junction contained 15 bases not matched to a gene. CDR3 sequence reads: CASSNLLQGRGNTGELFF. CDR3 bases: TGTGCCAGCAGCAACCTACTACAGGGGAGAGGTAACACCGGGGAGCTGTTTTTT.

The chain combines TRBV6-5 with TRBJ2-5, with D perhaps matching TRBD2 (7 bases). V lost 5 bases, J lost 7 bases, and 14 bases lay in between. The CDR3 has 13 amino acids. In germline, CDR1 is MNHEY, CDR2 SVGAGI. Here the CDR3 DNA reads TGTGCCAGCAGTCCTAGCGGAGGGGGGACCCAGTACTTC. Translating it yields CASSPSGGGTQYF.

This clone has a handful of counts. The rearrangement links TRBV9 to TRBJ2-7; possible D gene TRBD2, 5 bases. The CDR3 is 15 amino acids. Looked up from germline, CDR1 is SGDLS and CDR2 is YYNGEE. Trimming shortened V by 3 bases and J by 6 bases, and 19 bases separated the two germline ends. CDR3 amino acids: CASSANPRGLGEQYF. CDR3 DNA sequence: TGTGCCAGCAGCGCAAACCCTAGAGGACTCGGCGAGCAGTACTTC.

The rearrangement joins TRBV2 to TRBJ1-5; D unresolved. CDR1 is SNHLY and CDR2 is FYNNEI in the germline V gene. CDR3 length equals 13 residues. Trimming shortened V by 4 bases and J by 0 bases, and 4 bases separated the two germline ends. CDR3 coding DNA: TGTGCCAGCAGTGCAGGTAGCAATCAGCCCCAGCATTTT. Protein: CASSAGSNQPQHF.

This chain connects TRBV12-5 to TRBJ2-6, with D unresolved. Germline V gene data show CDR1 as LGHNT and CDR2 as FRNRAP. Trimming removed 5 bases at V and 0 bases at J, with 8 bases between. This CDR3 contains 15 residues. In DNA form, the CDR3 reads TGTGCTAGTGGTCCCGACAACTCTGGGGCCAACGTCCTGACTTTC. It yields the protein CASGPDNSGANVLTF.

The chain uses TRBV27 and TRBJ2-7; TRBD1 is a possible D gene (6 bases). Trimming stripped 5 bases from V and 4 bases from J, with 15 bases between. In germline, CDR1 is MNHEY, CDR2 SMNVEV (reference sequence). This CDR3 is built from 14 residues. CDR3 coding DNA: TGTGCCAGCAGTAAAGTACAGGGCCTTTACGAGCAGTACTTC. Its protein product is CASSKVQGLYEQYF.

The genes are TRBV28 and TRBJ1-2, with a weak D call TRBD1 (5 bases). Germline-derived CDR1 and CDR2 are MDHEN and SYDVKM. The CDR3 extends over 13 amino acids. V was cut by 8 bases and J by 2 bases, with 12 bases left in between. The CDR3: CASFSRGNYGYTF. The CDR3 DNA reads as TGTGCCAGCTTCTCCCGGGGGAACTATGGCTACACCTTC.

The chain carries TRBV5-5 and TRBJ2-3, with D possibly matching TRBD1 (6 bases). V was cut by 1 base and J by 0 bases, with 12 bases left in between. Germline-derived CDR1 and CDR2 are SGHKS and YYEKEE (reference sequence). This CDR3 has 16 amino acids. This CDR3 is CASSLNPTGSTDTQYF. The CDR3 DNA reads as TGTGCCAGCAGCTTGAACCCAACAGGGAGCACAGATACGCAGTATTTT.

The rearrangement links TRBV5-4 to TRBJ2-1; 9 positions match TRBD2. After removal of 7 bases from V and 8 bases from J, the junction contained 13 bases not matched to a gene. Germline loops: CDR1 SGHNT, CDR2 YYREEE (reference sequence). The CDR3 is 15 residues long. CDR3 amino acids: CASDRAGGPHYEQFF. The CDR3 nucleotides read TGTGCCAGCGATCGCGCGGGAGGGCCTCACTATGAGCAGTTCTTC.

The chain couples TRBV7-3 to TRBJ2-2; TRBD2 aligns across 7 bases. The ends lost 4 bases at V and 2 bases at J; junction bases unmatched: 10. This CDR3 is 17 amino acids long. CDR1 is SGHTA and CDR2 is FQGTGA in the germline V gene. CDR3 DNA sequence: TGTGCCAGCAGCTCGGCCCCTAGCGGCATTAACACCGGGGAGCTGTTTTTT. This translates into CASSSAPSGINTGELFF.

V is TRBV9 and J is TRBJ2-7, with 7 positions matching TRBD1. V dropped 0 bases and J dropped 3; count of bases not matched to a gene: 3. CDR1 and CDR2 from the germline V gene are SGDLS and YYNGEE. This CDR3 is 14 amino acids long. The CDR3 loop is CASSVGQGNYEQYF. DNA for the CDR3: TGTGCCAGCAGCGTAGGACAGGGAAACTACGAGCAGTACTTC.

The chain is built from TRBV9 and TRBJ2-7; possible D gene TRBD1, 7 bases. Germline loops: CDR1 SGDLS, CDR2 YYNGEE. The germline V and J ends were trimmed by 8 bases and 2 bases, with 11 bases remaining between them. The CDR3 sequence is 12 residues long. As DNA, the CDR3 is TGTGCCAGGGAGGGACAGCCCTACGAGCAGTACTTC. Protein: CAREGQPYEQYF.

This clone has a handful of counts. The chain uses TRBV27 and TRBJ1-6; D gene unclear. This CDR3 comprises 13 residues. Trimming took 5 bases from V and 11 from J, leaving 13 bases between them. CDR1 MNHEY and CDR2 SMNVEV come from the germline V gene (reference sequence). The CDR3 is CASSPIWEAPLHF. The CDR3 nucleotides read TGTGCCAGCAGTCCAATATGGGAGGCACCCCTCCACTTT.

The chain uses TRBV7-2 and TRBJ2-3, with 9 bases aligning to TRBD1. Unmatched junction bases numbered 3, after V lost 1 base and J lost 1 base. The CDR3 totals 16 residues. Germline lookup yields CDR1 SGHTA and CDR2 FQGNSA. Here the CDR3 DNA reads TGTGCCAGCAGCTTAGGGCGGACAGGGGGCACAGATACGCAGTATTTT. Amino acids: CASSLGRTGGTDTQYF.

Only one count was recorded for this clone. V is TRBV27 and J is TRBJ2-1, with D uncertain. From germline, CDR1 is MNHEY and CDR2 SMNVEV (reference sequence). V was clipped by 6 bases and J by 10 bases, with 13 bases between them. The CDR3 runs to 12 residues. As DNA, the CDR3 is TGTGCCAGCAGGCCTTCGCGAGGAGAGCAGTTCTTC. As protein: CASRPSRGEQFF.

The rearrangement links TRBV7-2 to TRBJ1-4; D is undetermined. The CDR3 is 14 amino acids. CDR1 is SGHTA, CDR2 FQGNSA, per germline. Trimming took off 2 bases at V and 4 bases at J, with 8 bases between the two ends. CDR3 region: CASSLFGGNEKLFF. The CDR3, as DNA: TGTGCCAGCAGCTTATTCGGTGGTAATGAAAAACTGTTTTTT.

This chain links TRBV13 with TRBJ2-3; TRBD1 might be the D (6 bases). The V gene lost 0 bases and the J gene lost 5 bases, with 12 bases spanning the gap. CDR1 is PRHDT and CDR2 is FYEKMQ in the germline V gene (reference sequence). There are 15 residues in the CDR3. In DNA form, the CDR3 reads TGTGCCAGCAGCTTAGGGCAGGGGCTACGAGATACGCAGTATTTT. Its translation: CASSLGQGLRDTQYF.

This chain uses TRBV5-4 with TRBJ2-7; D is perhaps TRBD2 (6 bases). The CDR3 is made up of 16 amino acids. The V and J ends lost 0 bases and 0 bases respectively, with 13 bases between them. CDR1 is SGHNT and CDR2 is YYREEE in the germline V gene (reference sequence). This CDR3 is CASSLGAGQSSYEQYF. CDR3 in DNA: TGTGCCAGCAGCTTGGGAGCGGGCCAGAGCTCCTACGAGCAGTACTTC.

The V call is TRBV19, the J call TRBJ2-3, with 10 bases aligning to TRBD2. CDR1 is LNHDA and CDR2 is SQIVND in the germline V gene (reference sequence). This CDR3 region has 17 residues. V gave up 3 bases and J gave up 2 bases; unmatched junction bases: 8. The CDR3 DNA sequence: TGTGCCAGTAGTATCGATAGCGGGGGGTCCCACACAGATACGCAGTATTTT. Amino acids: CASSIDSGGSHTDTQYF.

The chain is built from TRBV19 and TRBJ2-3; D not resolved. Germline-derived CDR1 and CDR2 are LNHDA and SQIVND (reference sequence). The CDR3 length is 15 residues. Between the trimmed V and J ends, which lost 1 base and 4 bases, there was a span of 12 bases. CDR3 protein: CASSIGSTVSDTQYF. The CDR3 bases are TGTGCCAGTAGTATAGGGTCTACAGTATCAGATACGCAGTATTTT.

The gene calls are TRBV28 and TRBJ2-7; the match to TRBD2 covers 8 bases. Germline V CDR1 and CDR2: MDHEN, SYDVKM. CDR3 size: 15 residues. V was pared by 3 bases and J by 3 bases, with 7 bases of the junction left unmatched. DNA of the CDR3: TGTGCCAGCAGTTTGACCAGCGGGGGCGACTACGAGCAGTACTTC. Residues: CASSLTSGGDYEQYF.

The CDR3 spells CASSRAQGQTQYF. CDR3 nucleotide sequence: TGTGCCAGCAGCCGGGCACAGGGTCAGACCCAGTACTTC. This sequence joins TRBV13 and TRBJ2-5; maybe TRBD1 (6 bases). V lost 5 bases, J lost 6 bases, and 13 bases lay in between. CDR1 is PRHDT and CDR2 is FYEKMQ in the germline V gene (reference sequence). The CDR3 spans 13 residues.

V and J are TRBV7-8 and TRBJ2-7; a weak D match, TRBD2 (5 bases). The CDR3 is 17 amino acids. Between the trimmed V and J ends, which lost 0 bases and 0 bases, there was a span of 15 bases. Germline loops: CDR1 SGHVS, CDR2 FQNEAQ. CDR3 DNA: TGTGCCAGCAGCTTAGCGCTGTCACGGGAAGTCTCCTACGAGCAGTACTTC. Translating gives CASSLALSREVSYEQYF.

This clone was recorded only once. J is TRBJ1-2 and V is TRBV5-1; a weak D match, TRBD1 (6 bases). V was clipped by 0 bases and J by 6 bases, with 15 bases between them. The length of the CDR3 is 15 residues. Germline lookup yields CDR1 SGHRS and CDR2 YFSETQ. As DNA, the CDR3 is TGCGCCAGCAGCTTGGACGGGGGGCTGAGGGATGGCTACACCTTC. Its protein is CASSLDGGLRDGYTF.

This chain joins TRBV6-1 and TRBJ1-2; no reliable D call. Germline V gene data show CDR1 as MNHNS and CDR2 as SASEGT. CDR3 length: 15 residues. Trimming removed 1 base from V and 4 bases from J, with 13 bases in between. The CDR3, as DNA: TGTGCCAGCAGTGAAGTGGTCGGCGGCTCCTATGGCTACACCTTC. Its protein product is CASSEVVGGSYGYTF.

This chain links TRBV9 with TRBJ1-6; 9 nucleotides agree with TRBD1. From germline, CDR1 is SGDLS and CDR2 YYNGEE. The CDR3 extends over 15 amino acids. J gave up 6 bases and V 4 bases, and 5 bases lay outside the gene matches. Here the CDR3 reads CASSFRDRANSPLHF. The CDR3 DNA follows: TGTGCCAGCAGCTTCCGGGACAGGGCTAATTCACCCCTCCACTTT.

This chain connects TRBV28 to TRBJ1-2; weak D call: TRBD1 (5 bases). The germline V and J ends were trimmed by 3 bases and 1 base, with 12 bases remaining between them. The V gene's germline CDR1 is MDHEN and CDR2 SYDVKM. This CDR3 region has 15 residues. CDR3 DNA sequence: TGTGCCAGCAGTTTTGAAGACAGAGATAACTATGGCTACACCTTC. Translation: CASSFEDRDNYGYTF.

The V gene is TRBV28, the J gene TRBJ1-2, with D maybe TRBD1 (6 bases). V was pared by 6 bases and J by 1 base, with 12 bases between. The CDR3 has 14 residues. Germline V gene data show CDR1 as MDHEN and CDR2 as SYDVKM. The CDR3 is CASRPDRLNYGYTF. CDR3 in DNA: TGTGCCAGCAGACCGGACAGACTTAACTATGGCTACACCTTC.

The rearrangement uses TRBV2 and TRBJ2-5; 10 positions agree with TRBD2. The CDR3 extends over 15 amino acids. V dropped 5 bases and J dropped 5; count of bases not matched to a gene: 8. Germline loops: CDR1 SNHLY, CDR2 FYNNEI. DNA of the CDR3: TGTGCCAGCAGTCGAAGCGGGGGGGCGAGGGAGACCCAGTACTTC. Translated: CASSRSGGARETQYF.

The chain recombines TRBV5-4 with TRBJ2-7, with TRBD2 matching over 8 bases. Per germline, CDR1 SGHNT and CDR2 YYREEE (reference sequence). With 3 bases clipped from V and 2 bases from J, the junction kept 7 bases outside the gene matches. This CDR3 is 15 amino acids long. The CDR3 nucleotides are TGTGCCAGCAGCTCCCCAGCGGGGGAAACCTACGAGCAGTACTTC. Protein: CASSSPAGETYEQYF.

CDR3 region: CASSLVGQSTWQFF. CDR3 DNA: TGTGCCAGCAGCTTAGTGGGCCAGTCGACGTGGCAGTTCTTC. The chain employs TRBV7-9 and TRBJ2-1; D remains ambiguous. Trimming stripped 1 base from V and 12 bases from J, with 16 bases between. The CDR3 has 14 residues. Germline V lookup: CDR1 SEHNR, CDR2 FQNEAQ (reference sequence).